This is a list of T cell receptor beta chains from one sample in a study of cytomegalovirus exposure and HLA in healthy donors. Produced via immunoSEQ multiplex PCR; TCRdb's table is partial and in-frame only. The sample gives around 100,000 clones, about 83% of which show up once; under 4.5% is in the top ten. Sequenced material: PBMCs. The receptor source for this set is a female donor in good health and CMV-seropositive. Each CDR3 is given without its conserved first and last residue. Fields, in order: V gene, clone size, CDR3 protein. Not every row has a clone size; where given, it reads once, few, many or a size class.

v_gene: TRBV7-9; abundance: -; CDR3aa: SSSPVRFEAF
v_gene: TRBV4-1; abundance: -; CDR3aa: ASSDRGRSGNEQF
v_gene: TRBV28; abundance: -; CDR3aa: ASSLSGGWEKLF
v_gene: TRBV6-6; abundance: -; CDR3aa: ASSQKPGNEQY
v_gene: TRBV19; abundance: -; CDR3aa: ASSIRGQGEKLF
v_gene: TRBV30; abundance: -; CDR3aa: AWSHGQGSNYGYT
v_gene: TRBV6-1; abundance: -; CDR3aa: ASQTQVGYNEQF
v_gene: TRBV15; abundance: once; CDR3aa: ATSSDGSIYEQY
v_gene: TRBV28; abundance: -; CDR3aa: ASSSSSYEQY
v_gene: TRBV6-1; abundance: -; CDR3aa: ASSDSLSGTHYEQY
v_gene: TRBV2; abundance: few; CDR3aa: ASRLGGDHEKLF
v_gene: TRBV2; abundance: once; CDR3aa: ASSLRLGTYEQY
v_gene: TRBV18; abundance: -; CDR3aa: ASSLTGSGTYEQY
v_gene: TRBV5-1; abundance: -; CDR3aa: ASSLEGGGSEAF
v_gene: TRBV5-6; abundance: -; CDR3aa: ASSFLGVRGNTIY
v_gene: TRBV5-5; abundance: -; CDR3aa: ASSSRDRPTEKLF
v_gene: TRBV10-3; abundance: once; CDR3aa: AISEGPKGGFGNTIY
v_gene: TRBV4-2; abundance: -; CDR3aa: ASSPDSYSGGAYEQY
v_gene: TRBV7-6; abundance: -; CDR3aa: ASSSGTADLYEQY
v_gene: TRBV7-9; abundance: -; CDR3aa: ASSLGQYTGELF
v_gene: TRBV11-2; abundance: -; CDR3aa: ASGRPGQGAYEQY
v_gene: TRBV5-4; abundance: -; CDR3aa: ASSQQGRTYNEQF